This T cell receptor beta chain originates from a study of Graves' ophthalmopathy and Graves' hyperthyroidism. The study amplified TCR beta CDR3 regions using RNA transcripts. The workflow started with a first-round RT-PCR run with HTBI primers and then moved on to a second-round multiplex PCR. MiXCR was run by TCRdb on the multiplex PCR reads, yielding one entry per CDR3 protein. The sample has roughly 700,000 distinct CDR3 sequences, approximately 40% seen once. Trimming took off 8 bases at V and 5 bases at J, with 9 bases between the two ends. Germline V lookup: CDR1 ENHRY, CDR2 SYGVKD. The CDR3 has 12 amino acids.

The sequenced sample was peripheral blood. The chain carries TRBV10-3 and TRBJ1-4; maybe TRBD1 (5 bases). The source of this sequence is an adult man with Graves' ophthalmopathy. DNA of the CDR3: TGTGCCATCCGGGGCGGCAATGAAAAACTGTTTTTT. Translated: CAIRGGNEKLFF.